The rows below give T cell receptor beta chains drawn from one sample of a study of Ad26.COV2.S vaccination and SARS-CoV-2 variants. The method was immunoSEQ multiplex PCR; TCRdb's version includes in-frame clones alone and lacks a portion of them. The sample has over 400,000 clones, around 91% seen once. The sequenced sample was peripheral blood, obtained in a trial of Ad26.COV2.S vaccine versus placebo. These receptors all stem from a person aged 18-60 years who received the Ad26.COV2.S COVID-19 vaccine or a placebo. The CDR3 runs from the conserved cysteine through the conserved F or W. Fields, in order: clone size, J gene, V gene, D gene, CDR3 DNA, CDR3 protein. The D gene is left open where the match is weak. Rows give clone size only sometimes, using once, few, many, or a class for an expanded clone.

NA,TRBJ1-5,TRBV1,NA,TGCACCAGCAGCCAAGACGGGGGTGGCAGGGGGTCTAAAAAATATAGCAATCAGCCCCAGCATTTT,CTSSQDGGGRGSKKYSNQPQHF
NA,TRBJ2-3,TRBV5-1,NA,TGCGCCAGCAGCTTGGAGGTAGTCGATACGCAGTATTTT,CASSLEVVDTQYF
NA,TRBJ2-2,TRBV5-1,TRBD1,TGCGCCAGCACCGCAAAGGGACAGGGGAACACCGGGGAGCTGTTTTTT,CASTAKGQGNTGELFF
NA,TRBJ2-2,TRBV5-4,NA,TGTGCCAGCAGCTTGGAGGGACTTGAGTCCACCGGGGAGCTGTTTTTT,CASSLEGLESTGELFF
NA,TRBJ2-7,TRBV27,NA,TGTGCCAGCAGTTGGGGGACGGGATCCTACGAGCAGTACTTC,CASSWGTGSYEQYF
NA,TRBJ2-7,TRBV3-1/TRBV3-2,NA,TGTGCCAGCAGCCAAAGAGGGCTCGGGAACGAGCAGTACTTC,CASSQRGLGNEQYF
NA,TRBJ2-3,TRBV7-2,NA,TGTGCCAGCAGCCTCTCGACTTACAGCACAGATACGCAGTATTTT,CASSLSTYSTDTQYF
NA,TRBJ2-7,TRBV5-4,NA,TGTGCCAGCAGCCCGGATGTCGGGTCCTACGAGCAGTACTTC,CASSPDVGSYEQYF
NA,TRBJ2-3,TRBV27,NA,TGTGCCAGCATAACATCCCTTCGGGGGAGGAGCACAGATACGCAGTATTTT,CASITSLRGRSTDTQYF
once,TRBJ2-7,TRBV30,TRBD1,TGTGCCTGGAGTCCAACAGGGGGAAGTATCTACGAGCAGTACTTC,CAWSPTGGSIYEQYF
NA,TRBJ1-1,TRBV13,TRBD1,TGTGCCAGCAGCGAAGGACAGGGATACACTGAAGCTTTCTTT,CASSEGQGYTEAFF
NA,TRBJ2-1,TRBV6-5,NA,TGTGCCAGCACGGATGACAATGAGCAGTTCTTC,CASTDDNEQFF
NA,TRBJ2-1,TRBV29-1,NA,TGCAGCGTTGAAGATCCGGTCCCGGGTCACGGCAATGAGCAGTTCTTC,CSVEDPVPGHGNEQFF
NA,TRBJ2-1,TRBV6-2/TRBV6-3,NA,TGTGCCAGCAGTTACTCGGGCGGGGCGCGGGAGCAGTTCTTC,CASSYSGGAREQFF
NA,TRBJ2-5,TRBV2,TRBD1,TGTGCCAGCAGTGGGGCACAGGGGGCGCTTTGGGAGACCCAGTACTTC,CASSGAQGALWETQYF
once,TRBJ1-5,TRBV27,NA,TGTGCCAGCAGTTTATTTTTCAATCAGCCCCAGCATTTT,CASSLFFNQPQHF
NA,TRBJ2-7,TRBV6-5,TRBD2,TGTGCCAGCAGGTGGACTAGCGGGAACTACGAGCAGTACTTC,CASRWTSGNYEQYF
NA,TRBJ1-4,TRBV6-6,NA,TGTGCCAGCAGTTATGAGGGCAAAAGAGAAAAACTGTTTTTT,CASSYEGKREKLFF
NA,TRBJ2-7,TRBV27,NA,TGTGCCAGCAGTTTATTTGGACAGAACTACGAGCAGTACTTC,CASSLFGQNYEQYF
NA,TRBJ2-7,TRBV19,TRBD1,TGTGCCAGTAGTACCCCGGGACAGTGGAACGAGCAGTACTTC,CASSTPGQWNEQYF
NA,TRBJ2-7,TRBV5-6,NA,TGTGCCAGCAGCTTGGTGGGTAGGGTCTACGAGCAGTACTTC,CASSLVGRVYEQYF
NA,TRBJ1-2,TRBV6-1,NA,TGTGCCAGCAGTGAAGCAGGGTATAGTGGCTACACCTTC,CASSEAGYSGYTF
NA,TRBJ1-6,TRBV21-1,NA,TGTGCCAGCAGCAAAAAGGGGGCGCGGGCCCTCCACTTT,CASSKKGARALHF
NA,TRBJ1-5,TRBV19,NA,TGTGCCAGTAGTATCGAAGTACAGGGCCGTGGTCAGCCCCAGCATTTT,CASSIEVQGRGQPQHF
NA,TRBJ2-5,TRBV3-1/TRBV3-2,NA,TGTGCCAGCAGCCAAGGGCGGGGAGAGACCCAGTACTTC,CASSQGRGETQYF
NA,TRBJ2-2,TRBV27,TRBD2,TGTGCCAGTACTAGCGGTAACACCGGGGAGCTGTTTTTT,CASTSGNTGELFF
NA,TRBJ2-7,TRBV27,NA,TGTGCCAGCAGTTTAACTGTGGATAGCTCCTACGAGCAGTACTTC,CASSLTVDSSYEQYF
NA,TRBJ2-2,TRBV11-2,TRBD2,TGTGCCAGCAGCCCTGGGGCGGGAGGGCCCGGCGGGGAGCTGTTTTTT,CASSPGAGGPGGELFF
once,TRBJ1-3,TRBV2,NA,TGTGCCAGCAGTGAAGGGAGTATTGGAAACACCATATATTTT,CASSEGSIGNTIYF
once,TRBJ2-1,TRBV11-2,NA,TGTGCCAGCAGCTCCGGGACTCTAAGACACAATGAGCAGTTCTTC,CASSSGTLRHNEQFF
NA,TRBJ2-5,TRBV24-1,NA,TGTGCCACCAGTGACAGGGCACGGGAGACCCAGTACTTC,CATSDRARETQYF
NA,TRBJ1-2,TRBV28,TRBD1,TGTGCCAGCAGTTCCTCCCCAGGGGGTAATGGCTACACCTTC,CASSSSPGGNGYTF
NA,TRBJ2-1,TRBV28,TRBD1,TGTGCCAGCACCGGTCGGACCCCTGGACAGGGGCAGTTCTTC,CASTGRTPGQGQFF
NA,TRBJ2-7,TRBV7-2,NA,TGTGCCAGCAGCTTAGTTATTTCTAGCAGCTACGAGCAGTACTTC,CASSLVISSSYEQYF
NA,TRBJ1-5,TRBV6-1,NA,TGTGCCAGCAGTGAGTTATGGCCCCAGCATTTT,CASSELWPQHF
NA,TRBJ2-1,TRBV7-2,TRBD2,TGTGCCAGCAGCTTACTCTCTAGCGGAGGCTACAATGAGCAGTTCTTC,CASSLLSSGGYNEQFF
few,TRBJ1-5,TRBV28,NA,TGTGCCAGCAACAGGGTCAGTAATCAGCCCCAGCATTTT,CASNRVSNQPQHF